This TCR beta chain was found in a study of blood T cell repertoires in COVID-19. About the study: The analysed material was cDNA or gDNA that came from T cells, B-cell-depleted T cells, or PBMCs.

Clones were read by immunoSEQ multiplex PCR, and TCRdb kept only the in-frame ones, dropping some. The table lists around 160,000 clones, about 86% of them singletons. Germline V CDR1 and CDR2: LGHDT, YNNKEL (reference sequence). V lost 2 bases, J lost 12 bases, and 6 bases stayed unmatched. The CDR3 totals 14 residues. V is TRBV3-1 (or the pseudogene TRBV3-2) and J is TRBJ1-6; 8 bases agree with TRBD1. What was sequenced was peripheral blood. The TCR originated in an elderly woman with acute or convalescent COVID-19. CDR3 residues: CASSQTGTGGPLHF. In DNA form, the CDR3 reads TGTGCCAGCAGCCAAACCGGGACAGGTGGACCCCTCCACTTT.